Listed here are 32 T cell receptor beta chains from one sample, sequenced in a study of Graves' ophthalmopathy and Graves' hyperthyroidism. Transcripts of RNA were the source for amplifying TCR beta CDR3 regions. Following a first-round RT-PCR that used HTBI primers, a second-round multiplex PCR was carried out. Each CDR3 protein gets one entry after TCRdb re-called the multiplex PCR reads with MiXCR. Of almost 750,000 distinct CDR3 sequences detected, roughly two fifths appear once; the ten largest clones hold about 40%. The sample was peripheral blood. These receptors originate from an adult man with Graves' ophthalmopathy.

This clonotype was seen many times. The chain employs TRBV2 and TRBJ2-7, with D perhaps TRBD1 or TRBD2 (5 bases each). This CDR3 contains 13 residues. Germline V gene data show CDR1 as SNHLY and CDR2 as FYNNEI. V dropped 7 bases and J dropped 1 base, with 11 bases sitting between them. The CDR3 DNA reads TGTGCCAGCAACCGGGACCGATCCTACGAGCAGTACTTC. Its protein product is CASNRDRSYEQYF.

The chain uses TRBV2 and TRBJ1-1, with D hard to call. The CDR3 sequence is 18 residues long. V gave up 3 bases and J gave up 4 bases, with 24 bases separating them. Germline CDR1 SNHLY, CDR2 FYNNEI. Written as DNA, the CDR3 is TGTGCCAGCAGTGATGGAAATTCAGGCCGGGCCTCTTTCACTGAAGCTTTCTTT. Its protein is CASSDGNSGRASFTEAFF. Combining the CDR3 with reference TRBV2 and TRBJ1-1 gives the whole variable domain EPEVTQTPSHQVTQMGQEVILRCVPISNHLYFYWYRQILGQKVEFLVSFYNNEISEKSEIFDDQFSVERPDGSNFTLKIRSTKLEDSAMYFCASSDGNSGRASFTEAFFGQGTRLTVV.

This clonotype was found many times. The rearrangement joins TRBV2 to TRBJ2-7, with TRBD2 matching 10 bases. This CDR3 comprises 15 residues. The V gene end was trimmed by 2 bases and the J gene end by 6 bases; junction bases not matched to a gene: 7. Germline CDR1 reads SNHLY; CDR2 reads FYNNEI. CDR3 coding DNA: TGTGCCAGCAGTGAACTAGCGGGGGCTGGGTCCGAGCAGTACTTC. It specifies CASSELAGAGSEQYF.

This clonotype was recorded many times. This rearrangement joins TRBV19 to TRBJ2-2, with 7 positions matching TRBD2. The germline gives CDR1 LNHDA, CDR2 SQIVND (reference sequence). The CDR3 extends over 14 amino acids. J gave up 4 bases and V 7 bases, and 6 bases lay outside the gene matches. Here the CDR3 DNA reads TGTGCCAGTAAGGAGGGAGGGAGCACCGGGGAGCTGTTTTTT. It codes for CASKEGGSTGELFF.

Concerning this clonotype itself: This sequence may be a read error, since a much larger clone differs from it by one base. CDR3 residues: CASSASPLGNEQYV. The CDR3 bases are TGTGCCAGCAGCGCATCTCCGTTGGGGAACGAGCAGTACGTC. The genes are TRBV7-6 and TRBJ2-7, with D unclear. Trimming pared 5 bases from V and 5 bases from J, leaving 16 bases between. Germline-derived CDR1 and CDR2 are SGHVS and FNYEAQ. The CDR3 has 14 residues.

This clonotype was observed at least ten times. The gene calls are TRBV19 and TRBJ1-2; TRBD1 is a possible D gene (5 bases). Deletions cut 11 bases from V and 8 bases from J, with 18 bases between. Germline CDR1 reads LNHDA; CDR2 reads SQIVND (reference sequence). The CDR3 runs to 12 residues. CDR3 sequence: CAREQGPLGYTF. CDR3 DNA: TGTGCCCGTGAGCAGGGCCCTCTAGGCTACACCTTC.

This clonotype was counted a single time. The chain joins TRBV20-1 to TRBJ2-5; D assignment may be TRBD1 or TRBD2 (5 bases each). Germline V gene sequence: CDR1 DFQATT, CDR2 SNEGSKA (reference sequence). The ends were cut back, 3 bases at V and 5 bases at J, with 19 bases in the middle. This CDR3 is 15 amino acids long. As DNA, the CDR3 is TGCAGTGCTAGCGATGGCCGCCAGGGACCTGAGACCCAGTACTTC. Its protein product is CSASDGRQGPETQYF.

The CDR3 here is CASSIYLAASSYEQYF. The CDR3, as DNA: TGTGCCAGTAGTATATATCTGGCAGCGAGCTCCTACGAGCAGTACTTC. This rearrangement joins TRBV19 to TRBJ2-7; D gene unclear. CDR3 size: 16 residues. Trimming removed 2 bases at V and 0 bases at J, with 14 bases between. Per germline, CDR1 LNHDA and CDR2 SQIVND (reference sequence).

This clonotype was seen ten or more times. CDR3 bases: TGTGCCAGTAGCGCAGGGTGGAACACTGAAGCTTTCTTT. Amino acid sequence: CASSAGWNTEAFF. The V and J genes are TRBV19 and TRBJ1-1, with a weak D call TRBD1 (5 bases). This CDR3 region has 13 residues. The V gene's germline CDR1 is LNHDA and CDR2 SQIVND (reference sequence). V was clipped by 6 bases and J by 1 base, with 9 bases between them.

V gene TRBV6-1 combines with J gene TRBJ1-2; TRBD1 matches at 8 bases. V shed 5 bases, J shed 8 bases, and the junction held 13 bases outside the gene matches. CDR1 and CDR2 (germline): MNHNS, SASEGT. This CDR3 is built from 15 residues. The CDR3 sequence is CASSYDDRGFGGYTF. CDR3 nucleotides: TGTGCCAGCAGTTACGACGACAGGGGTTTTGGCGGCTACACCTTC.

The gene calls are TRBV28 and TRBJ1-2, with D possibly matching TRBD1 (5 bases). Looked up from germline, CDR1 is MDHEN and CDR2 is SYDVKM. V was shortened by 2 bases and J by 8 bases, with 15 bases between the two germline ends. This CDR3 comprises 14 residues. The CDR3, as DNA: TGTGCCAGCAGTTTAGTAGCGGGGCAGGACGGCTACACCTTC. Encoded protein: CASSLVAGQDGYTF.

The CDR3 sequence: CATVPSGRAGAGELFF. The CDR3 nucleotides are TGTGCCACTGTCCCAAGCGGGAGGGCCGGTGCCGGGGAGCTGTTTTTT. The rearrangement links TRBV25-1 to TRBJ2-2; 10 nucleotides line up with TRBD2. CDR3 length equals 16 residues. Germline lookup yields CDR1 MGHDK and CDR2 SYGVNS. Unmatched junction bases numbered 14, after V lost 10 bases and J lost 6 bases.

Notes on this clonotype: This could be a read error, since a much larger clone is one nucleotide away. CDR3 sequence (DNA): TGTGCCAACAGTGACTCTTTGGCAGTTACCTACGAGCAGTACTTC. It is translated as CANSDSLAVTYEQYF. The chain employs TRBV10-3 and TRBJ2-7; the D is unclear. Germline V CDR1 and CDR2: ENHRY, SYGVKD. The CDR3 is 15 amino acids.

The chain employs TRBV10-3 and TRBJ2-2; 12 positions agree with TRBD2. V lost 10 bases, J lost 4 bases, and 10 bases stayed unmatched. The germline V gene has CDR1 ENHRY and CDR2 SYGVKD. This CDR3 region has 16 residues. The CDR3 reads CASSGLAGSSTGELFF. The CDR3 nucleotides are TGTGCCAGCAGCGGACTAGCGGGATCTAGCACCGGGGAGCTGTTTTTT.

The chain carries TRBV12-3 or TRBV12-4 and TRBJ1-4; no clear D gene. This CDR3 contains 16 residues. The chain's CDR3 is CASGLIIRSRNEKLFF. DNA for the CDR3: TGTGCTAGTGGTTTGATCATCCGATCGAGGAATGAAAAACTGTTTTTT.

This clonotype was recorded many times. The chain links TRBV25-1 to TRBJ2-7; D may correspond to TRBD1 or TRBD2 (5 bases each). The V end lost 9 bases, the J end lost 2 bases, and 32 bases lay between the germline ends. In germline, CDR1 is MGHDK, CDR2 SYGVNS. The CDR3 contains 19 residues. The CDR3 region is CARPEGQERQERMPYEQYF. The CDR3 DNA sequence: TGTGCCAGACCAGAAGGACAAGAAAGGCAAGAGCGGATGCCCTACGAGCAGTACTTC.

This clonotype has only one observation. The chain joins TRBV25-1 to TRBJ2-2; 8 nucleotides match TRBD1. The CDR3 loop spans 16 amino acids. CDR1 and CDR2 (germline): MGHDK, SYGVNS. V trimming: 6 bases; J trimming: 5 bases; junction bases outside the gene matches: 11. The DNA of the CDR3 is TGTGCCAGCAGCTCGGGCCGGGACAGGAGGACCGGGGAGCTGTTTTTT. Its translation: CASSSGRDRRTGELFF.

As for this clonotype: Germline is not matched at one junction end, which may reflect a read error. V and J are TRBV29-1 and TRBJ2-5, with D perhaps matching TRBD1 (6 bases). Germline values: CDR1 SQVTM, CDR2 ANQGSEA. The length of the CDR3 is 14 residues. The CDR3 region is CSVEPGNTQTGPHF. DNA for the CDR3: TGCAGCGTTGAACCTGGAAACACCCAGACAGGCCCGCACTTC.

In its sample, this clonotype was seen many times. This chain uses TRBV19 with TRBJ1-5; tentatively, D is TRBD1 (5 bases). V was trimmed by 5 bases and J by 2 bases, leaving 13 bases between them. Germline V gene lookup returns CDR1 LNHDA and CDR2 SQIVND (reference sequence). The CDR3 totals 15 residues. The CDR3 is CASSLGGPGNQPQHF. In DNA form, the CDR3 reads TGTGCCAGTAGTTTGGGGGGACCGGGCAATCAGCCCCAGCATTTT.

The CDR3 DNA sequence: TGTGCCAGCAGTGCTAGATCCAGGGGGCGGTCTGAAAAACTGTTTTTT. It encodes CASSARSRGRSEKLFF. The genes are TRBV25-1 and TRBJ1-4; 8 bases are a match to TRBD1. The CDR3 consists of 16 residues. Trimming cost V 4 bases and J 7 bases; bases outside gene matches: 11. Germline lookup yields CDR1 MGHDK and CDR2 SYGVNS.

This clonotype was seen ten or more times. The chain uses TRBV11-2 and TRBJ2-7; 7 nucleotides match TRBD1. Germline V gene data show CDR1 as SGHAT and CDR2 as FQNNGV. J was trimmed by 3 bases and V by 8 bases; bases with no gene match: 7. The CDR3 sequence is 13 residues long. CDR3 sequence (DNA): TGTGCCAGCCGGGGACAGACGGTCTACGAGCAGTACTTC. Translation gives CASRGQTVYEQYF.

This clonotype was seen only a few times. The V and J genes are TRBV2 and TRBJ1-1; the D is unclear. Germline V lookup: CDR1 SNHLY, CDR2 FYNNEI. This CDR3 is built from 13 residues. Trimming left V 11 bases short and J 0 bases short, with 13 bases between. The CDR3 reads CAWSDTVNTEAFF. The DNA for the CDR3 is TGTGCCTGGAGTGACACGGTGAACACTGAAGCTTTCTTT.

The chain recombines TRBV20-1 with TRBJ2-7, with D tentatively TRBD1 (6 bases). Germline assignment: CDR1 DFQATT and CDR2 SNEGSKA (reference sequence). The CDR3 sequence is 14 residues long. Between the trimmed V and J ends, which lost 1 base and 3 bases, there was a span of 13 bases. The CDR3, as DNA: TGCAGTGCTAGAGTACCTGGACAGATCTACGAGCAGTACTTC. It specifies CSARVPGQIYEQYF.

Remarks on this clonotype: A much larger clone lies one base from this, so it may be a read error. The chain carries TRBV14 and TRBJ1-2, with a possible D match to TRBD1 (6 bases). V was pared by 4 bases and J by 6 bases, with 12 bases between. The length of the CDR3 is 13 residues. CDR1 SGHDN and CDR2 FVKESK come from the germline V gene. CDR3 bases: TGTGCCAGCAGCCGACGGGGGGCCAATGGCTACACCTTC. Translated, it gives CASSRRGANGYTF.

The chain combines TRBV20-1 with TRBJ2-7, with no clear D. CDR1 DFQATT and CDR2 SNEGSKA come from the germline V gene (reference sequence). This CDR3 contains 11 residues. Deletions cut 3 bases from V and 4 bases from J, with 7 bases between. CDR3 protein: CSASGMYEQYF. CDR3 coding DNA: TGCAGTGCTAGTGGAATGTACGAGCAGTACTTC.

In nucleotides, the CDR3 is TGCAGTGCCAAAAGCCCCAAGAACACTGAAGCTTTCTTT. Amino acid sequence: CSAKSPKNTEAFF. The chain combines TRBV20-1 with TRBJ1-1, with unresolved D. Trimming left V 6 bases short and J 1 base short, with 12 bases between. The CDR3 consists of 13 residues. Germline CDR1 and CDR2: DFQATT and SNEGSKA (reference sequence).

This clonotype was seen many times. The rearrangement uses TRBV20-1 and TRBJ1-1; TRBD1 might be the D (6 bases). CDR1 DFQATT and CDR2 SNEGSKA come from the germline V gene (reference sequence). CDR3 length equals 14 residues. V dropped 3 bases and J dropped 1 base, with 12 bases sitting between them. CDR3: CSASPTGPNTEAFF. CDR3 DNA: TGCAGTGCTAGCCCGACAGGACCGAACACTGAAGCTTTCTTT.

The chain couples TRBV11-1 to TRBJ1-1; D not resolved. This CDR3 has 11 amino acids. In germline, CDR1 is SGHAT, CDR2 FQDESV (reference sequence). Here the CDR3 reads CARRPITEAFF. CDR3 DNA: TGTGCTAGACGACCGATCACTGAAGCTTTCTTT.

This clonotype turned up a few times. The chain is built from TRBV6-6 and TRBJ1-5, with TRBD1 as a possible D gene (5 bases). V was pared by 6 bases and J by 3 bases, with 15 bases between. CDR3 length equals 15 residues. Germline-derived CDR1 and CDR2 are MNHNY and SVGAGI (reference sequence). The CDR3 DNA sequence: TGTGCCAGCAGATCCAGGGAAGCCCCCAATCAGCCCCAGCATTTT. Translating gives CASRSREAPNQPQHF.

The J gene is TRBJ2-5, the V gene TRBV5-4; 7 nucleotides match TRBD1. Unmatched junction bases numbered 15, after V lost 4 bases and J lost 6 bases. The germline CDR1 and CDR2 sequences are SGHNT and YYREEE (reference sequence). The CDR3 has 16 amino acids. CDR3 in DNA: TGTGCCAGCAGCGCGGAGAGAACAGGGGTCTTGAAGACCCAGTACTTC. Translating gives CASSAERTGVLKTQYF.

This clonotype has a handful of counts. V usage is TRBV4-3 and J usage is TRBJ1-6, with D unclear. Trimming took 1 base from V and 5 from J, leaving 9 bases between them. The CDR3 length is 15 residues. Germline CDR1 LGHNA, CDR2 YSLEER. The chain's CDR3 is CASSQADRNNSPLHF. CDR3 DNA: TGCGCCAGCAGCCAAGCAGACCGAAATAATTCACCCCTCCACTTT.

This clonotype was counted between two and nine times. This chain uses TRBV25-1 with TRBJ1-5; the D gene is possibly TRBD1 (5 bases). The germline gives CDR1 MGHDK, CDR2 SYGVNS. The CDR3 sequence is 15 residues long. The V end was cut by 7 bases, the J end by 2 bases, with 15 bases between. DNA of the CDR3: TGTGCCAGCATACCTCAGGGCGTTGGCAATCAGCCCCAGCATTTT. As protein: CASIPQGVGNQPQHF.